Reported below is one T cell receptor (beta chain). Generated by immunoSEQ multiplex PCR, the TCRdb table keeps only in-frame clones and is missing some. The repertoire holds 80,000 to 90,000 clones, with about 87% as singletons. This sample is part of a study of T cells after somatic rescue of genetic block. This CDR3 comprises 11 residues. The germline V and J ends were trimmed by 5 bases and 6 bases, with 6 bases remaining between them. CDR1 and CDR2 (germline): MNHEY, SVGAGI. The sequence derives from a woman younger than 30. The chain links TRBV6-5 to TRBJ2-3; D gene uncertain. The source material was peripheral blood mononuclear cells (PBMCs). The CDR3: CASSKLDTQYF. The CDR3 region has the DNA TGTGCCAGCAGTAAACTGGATACGCAGTATTTT.